A single count supports the clone carrying this T cell receptor (beta chain). The antigen remains undetermined. These data come from a study of cytomegalovirus exposure and HLA in healthy donors. Across the study: HLA-typed donors contributed 65 million to 95 million unique TCRs, which were held in an early data release.

The PCR had 60 Vbeta and 13 Jbeta primers. TCRdb keeps only in-frame clones here, not all; method: immunoSEQ multiplex PCR. This table has 180,000 or so clones, approximately 85% appearing once. Notes on the study in general: When presence/absence was analysed, sequencing depth was taken to be roughly uniform across donors.

V was cut by 0 bases and J by 4 bases, with 24 bases left in between. The germline V gene has CDR1 GTSNPN and CDR2 SVGIG (reference sequence). The CDR3 has 19 residues. The clonotype was recovered from a man younger than 35 in good health and CMV-seropositive. This chain links TRBV30 with TRBJ1-4; TRBD1 might be the D (6 bases). Sequencing was performed on PBMCs. The CDR3 bases are TGTGCCTGGAGTGTCGCCCGAGGGGGGGCCGGCTCGGGTAATGAAAAACTGTTTTTT. This translates into CAWSVARGGAGSGNEKLFF.